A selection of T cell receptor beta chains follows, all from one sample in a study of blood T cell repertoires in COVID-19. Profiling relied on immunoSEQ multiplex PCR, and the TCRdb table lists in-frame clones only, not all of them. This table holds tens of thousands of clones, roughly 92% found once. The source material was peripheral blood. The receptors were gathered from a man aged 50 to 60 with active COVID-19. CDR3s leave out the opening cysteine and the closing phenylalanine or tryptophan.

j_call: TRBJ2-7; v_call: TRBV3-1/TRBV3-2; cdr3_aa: ASSLTSGGLMIFYEQY
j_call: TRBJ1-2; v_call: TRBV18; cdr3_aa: ASSPDRSNYGYT
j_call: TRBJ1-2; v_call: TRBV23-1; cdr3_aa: ASSQSPERGYGYT
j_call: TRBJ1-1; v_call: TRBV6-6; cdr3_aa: ASSYVSAGTEAF
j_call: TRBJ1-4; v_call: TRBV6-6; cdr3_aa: ASSHLSATNEKLF
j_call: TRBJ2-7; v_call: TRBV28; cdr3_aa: ASNPLRGFEQY
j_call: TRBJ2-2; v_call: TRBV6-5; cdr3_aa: ASSYSTTPGGELF
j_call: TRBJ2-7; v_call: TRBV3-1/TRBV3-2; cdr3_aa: ASSQGTPWEQY
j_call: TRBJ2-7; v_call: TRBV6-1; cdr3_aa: ASSEVEEGAYEQY
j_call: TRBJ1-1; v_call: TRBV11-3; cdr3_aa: ASSFRSMNTEAF
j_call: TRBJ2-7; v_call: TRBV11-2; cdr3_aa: ASSPRYEQY
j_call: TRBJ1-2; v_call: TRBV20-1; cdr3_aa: SERQSYGYT
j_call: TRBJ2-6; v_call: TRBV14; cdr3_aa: ASSPPGQGSTGANVLT
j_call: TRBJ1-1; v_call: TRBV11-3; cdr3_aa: ASSLGARGRGTEAF
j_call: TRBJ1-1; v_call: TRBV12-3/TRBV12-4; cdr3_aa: ASSFWTGPAF
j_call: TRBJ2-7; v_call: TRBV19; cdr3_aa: ASHPGGGGATYEQY
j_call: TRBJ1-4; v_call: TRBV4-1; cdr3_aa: ASSQSDRAAEKLF
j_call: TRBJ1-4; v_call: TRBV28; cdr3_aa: ASSSTGIGEKLF
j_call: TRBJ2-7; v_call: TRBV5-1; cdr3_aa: ASSIRQGSSEQY
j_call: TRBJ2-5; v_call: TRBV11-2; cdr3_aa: ASSLVQGLTQY
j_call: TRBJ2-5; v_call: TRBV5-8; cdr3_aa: ASRRGEQETQY
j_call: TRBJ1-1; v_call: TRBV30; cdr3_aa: AWNAGQGRAF
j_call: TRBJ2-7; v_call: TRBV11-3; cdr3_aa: ASSLDREEGYEQY
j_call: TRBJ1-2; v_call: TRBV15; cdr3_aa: ATSRDTRTVTNYGYT
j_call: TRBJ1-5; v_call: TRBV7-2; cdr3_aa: ASSSSTGDRQPQH
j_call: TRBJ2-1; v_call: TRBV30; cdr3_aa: AWSVQRAGGSVEQF
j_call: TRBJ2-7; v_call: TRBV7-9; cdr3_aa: ASRSGGTGSYEQY
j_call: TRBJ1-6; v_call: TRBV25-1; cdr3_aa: ASSTQGADNSPLH
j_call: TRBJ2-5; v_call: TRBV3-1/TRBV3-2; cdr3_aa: ASSQEKGVQTQY
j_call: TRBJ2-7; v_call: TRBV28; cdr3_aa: ASSRTEYEQY
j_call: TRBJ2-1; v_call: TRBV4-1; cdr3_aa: ASSQGTGTNSYNEQF
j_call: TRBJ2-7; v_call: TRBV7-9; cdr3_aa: ASSPLGTQTYEQY
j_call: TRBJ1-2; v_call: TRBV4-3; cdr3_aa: ASSQYGTGGYGYT
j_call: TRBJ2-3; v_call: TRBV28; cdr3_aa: ASIRSGRRSDTQY
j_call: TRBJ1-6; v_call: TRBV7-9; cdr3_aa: ASRSSGTGGDSLH